Following are 2 T cell receptor beta chains from one sample sequenced in a study of shared clonotypes between healthy human individuals. Method: immunoSEQ multiplex PCR; TCRdb's copy keeps in-frame clones and lacks some. The repertoire holds over 950,000 clones, with 70% to 80% as singletons. Sequencing input: memory CD4+ T cells from PBMCs. The subset is: CD45RA-negative fraction. These receptors were obtained from a young man in good health. Some clones in this sample may be carry-over from other donors' samples.

This clone was seen ten or more times. Other nucleotide sequences from this sample produce the same CDR3. The chain combines TRBV27 with TRBJ2-3; the D is unclear. The CDR3 has 14 amino acids. Trimming took 0 bases from V and 5 from J, leaving 9 bases between them. CDR1 is MNHEY, CDR2 SMNVEV, per germline (reference sequence). CDR3 protein: CASSLSRRVDTQYF. CDR3 DNA sequence: TGTGCCAGCAGTTTATCTAGAAGGGTAGATACGCAGTATTTT.

This sequence joins TRBV10-3 and TRBJ1-1; no reliable D call. Germline V gives CDR1 ENHRY, CDR2 SYGVKD. The V end was cut by 10 bases, the J end by 5 bases, with 14 bases between. The CDR3 loop spans 12 amino acids. CDR3 amino acids: CATGKLGTEAFF. CDR3 DNA: TGTGCCACCGGGAAGCTAGGGACTGAAGCTTTCTTT.